What follows are 16 T cell receptor beta chains derived from one specimen sequenced in a study of shared clonotypes between healthy human individuals. Sequencing used immunoSEQ multiplex PCR; TCRdb keeps in-frame clones, though not all of them. The sample yields roughly 2.5 million clones, 90% to 95% seen once. Sequences were obtained from naive CD4+ T cells sorted from blood. The subset denotes: CD45RA+ positively selected. These receptors originate from a man aged 18 to 30 in good health.

The chain employs TRBV10-3 and TRBJ2-7; 9 bases line up with TRBD1. The length of the CDR3 is 15 residues. J lost 6 bases, V lost 4 bases, and 10 bases had no gene match. CDR1 is ENHRY and CDR2 is SYGVKD in the germline V gene. The CDR3 DNA is TGTGCCATCAGTGGGGGGTGGGACAGGGTTCGCGAGCAGTACTTC. Protein product: CAISGGWDRVREQYF.

The CDR3 is CASSPPTGTSAQHF. In nucleotides, the CDR3 is TGCGCCAGCAGCCCCCCGACAGGGACGTCAGCCCAGCATTTT. This chain links TRBV4-1 with TRBJ1-5; 7 nucleotides match TRBD1. This CDR3 region has 14 residues. V dropped 4 bases and J dropped 11; count of bases not matched to a gene: 11. CDR1 is MGHRA and CDR2 is YSYEKL in the germline V gene.

The CDR3 sequence: CASSQELTSGTKDTQYF. DNA for the CDR3: TGCGCCAGCAGCCAAGAGCTGACTAGCGGTACGAAGGATACGCAGTATTTT. The J gene is TRBJ2-3, the V gene TRBV4-3, with 9 positions matching TRBD2. With V trimmed by 0 bases and J by 6 bases, 10 bases remained unmatched. The CDR3 is 17 amino acids. CDR1 is LGHNA and CDR2 is YSLEER in the germline V gene.

V is TRBV14 and J is TRBJ2-3; 8 nucleotides align to TRBD1. The CDR3 spans 18 residues. Germline V gives CDR1 SGHDN, CDR2 FVKESK. Losses at the gene ends were 4 bases for V and 0 bases for J; bases not matched to a gene: 12. CDR3 protein: CASSLRTGSVASTDTQYF. The CDR3 bases are TGTGCCAGCAGCCTGCGGACAGGGTCTGTGGCTAGCACAGATACGCAGTATTTT.

The genes are TRBV9 and TRBJ2-5, with TRBD1 identical over 9 bases. The CDR3 consists of 14 residues. CDR1 SGDLS and CDR2 YYNGEE come from the germline V gene. J lost 3 bases, V lost 4 bases, and 4 bases had no gene match. This CDR3 is CASSFTGGEETQYF. The CDR3 DNA sequence: TGTGCCAGCAGCTTCACAGGGGGCGAAGAGACCCAGTACTTC.

J is TRBJ1-5 and V is TRBV14; no reliable D call. Trimming left V 7 bases short and J 0 bases short, with 13 bases between. The CDR3 totals 15 residues. Germline V CDR1 and CDR2: SGHDN, FVKESK. CDR3 amino acids: CASTSGRYSNQPQHF. The CDR3 coding sequence is TGTGCCAGCACCTCGGGGAGGTATAGCAATCAGCCCCAGCATTTT.

The chain recombines TRBV2 with TRBJ1-3; D is unresolved. The V gene's germline CDR1 is SNHLY and CDR2 FYNNEI. This CDR3 has 17 residues. V was shortened by 4 bases and J by 0 bases, with 16 bases between the two germline ends. The CDR3 bases are TGTGCCAGCAGTGGGAGTACAGACCTTAACTCTGGAAACACCATATATTTT. It specifies CASSGSTDLNSGNTIYF. Using reference TRBV2 and TRBJ1-3 for the parts outside the CDR3, the full variable domain is EPEVTQTPSHQVTQMGQEVILRCVPISNHLYFYWYRQILGQKVEFLVSFYNNEISEKSEIFDDQFSVERPDGSNFTLKIRSTKLEDSAMYFCASSGSTDLNSGNTIYFGEGSWLTVV.

The chain has TRBV10-3 and TRBJ2-6; D may be TRBD1 (6 bases). The V end lost 2 bases, the J end lost 0 bases, and 11 bases lay between the germline ends. Germline V CDR1 and CDR2: ENHRY, SYGVKD. The CDR3 covers 17 residues. The CDR3, as DNA: TGTGCCATCAGTGAGACCAGGGGAAGCTCTGGGGCCAACGTCCTGACTTTC. This encodes CAISETRGSSGANVLTF.

A word on this clone: The junction departs from the called germline gene at one end, perhaps through a read error. The chain couples TRBV6-1 to TRBJ1-4, with TRBD1 as a possible D gene (5 bases). The CDR3 sequence is 15 residues long. Germline V CDR1 and CDR2: MNHNS, SASEGT. CDR3 in amino acids: CASSSTGGAGEKLPF. The CDR3 nucleotides read TGTGCCAGCAGCTCCACGGGGGGAGCGGGAGAAAAACTGCCTTTT.

The rearrangement uses TRBV27 and TRBJ1-2; D is unresolved. The CDR3 length is 15 residues. V was trimmed by 7 bases and J by 0 bases, leaving 15 bases between them. Germline lookup yields CDR1 MNHEY and CDR2 SMNVEV (reference sequence). This CDR3 reads CASTMTRWTNYGYTF. CDR3 coding DNA: TGTGCCAGCACTATGACGCGGTGGACTAACTATGGCTACACCTTC.

The gene calls are TRBV6-5 and TRBJ2-7; 7 positions match TRBD2. CDR1 and CDR2 (germline): MNHEY, SVGAGI. The CDR3 contains 14 residues. V was clipped by 7 bases and J by 2 bases; unmatched bases: 8. CDR3 residues: CASNRASGAYEQYF. The CDR3 coding sequence is TGTGCCAGCAATCGGGCTAGCGGAGCCTACGAGCAGTACTTC.

This clone was seen just once. For the CDR3, the DNA is TGTGCCAGCAGTGAAGTGGGGGGGGCTTCCTACAATGAGCAGTTCTTC. It specifies CASSEVGGASYNEQFF. The rearrangement uses TRBV6-1 and TRBJ2-1, with a weak D call TRBD2 (7 bases). This CDR3 is built from 16 residues. Per germline, CDR1 MNHNS and CDR2 SASEGT. V lost 1 base, J lost 1 base, and 11 bases lay in between.

V and J are TRBV7-9 and TRBJ1-1; no clear D. Deletions cut 4 bases from V and 3 bases from J, with 9 bases between. CDR1 is SEHNR, CDR2 FQNEAQ, per germline (reference sequence). The CDR3 has 13 amino acids. This CDR3 reads CASSSQVDTEAFF. In nucleotides, the CDR3 is TGTGCCAGCAGCTCCCAGGTCGACACTGAAGCTTTCTTT.

The chain joins TRBV4-1 to TRBJ1-3; D remains unclear. Germline CDR1 MGHRA, CDR2 YSYEKL. Trimming took 0 bases from V and 0 from J, leaving 9 bases between them. This CDR3 contains 16 residues. The CDR3 nucleotides read TGCGCCAGCAGCCAAGACCCGGGTTCCTCTGGAAACACCATATATTTT. Its protein product is CASSQDPGSSGNTIYF.

CDR3 amino acids: CASSLGASDDEQFF. The CDR3, as DNA: TGCGCCAGCAGCTTGGGGGCTAGTGACGATGAGCAGTTCTTC. The V and J genes are TRBV5-1 and TRBJ2-1; D is uncertain. CDR3 length: 14 residues. Germline loops: CDR1 SGHRS, CDR2 YFSETQ. Trimming removed 0 bases from V and 8 bases from J, with 12 bases in between.

The chain links TRBV5-1 to TRBJ2-2; tentatively, D is TRBD2 (6 bases). Trimming cost V 1 base and J 2 bases, with 15 bases left between them. Germline V gene data show CDR1 as SGHRS and CDR2 as YFSETQ. CDR3 size: 17 residues. CDR3 sequence (DNA): TGCGCCAGCAGCTTGCCCTCGGCGGGGCCTAACACCGGGGAGCTGTTTTTT. This sequence encodes CASSLPSAGPNTGELFF.